One and the same sample provided the 21 T cell receptor beta chains below, sequenced in a study of CD8+ T cells in alopecia areata. Treatment defined: oral pan-JAK inhibitor, 5-10 mg twice daily. RNA extraction was followed by reverse transcription into cDNA, which acted as the sequencing template. Assay: immunoSEQ multiplex PCR; the TCRdb copy retains only in-frame clones and omits some. The sample comprises some 100,000 clones, 50% to 75% of which are singletons, and just under 30% rests with the top ten. The material was CD8+ T cells sorted from blood, obtained at week 4, from a patient treated with tofacitinib. The receptors originated from a human donor with alopecia areata.

V gene TRBV7-9 combines with J gene TRBJ2-3, with a tentative D call TRBD2 (5 bases). V lost 5 bases, J lost 4 bases, and 13 bases lay in between. The CDR3 runs to 14 residues. Germline V gene lookup returns CDR1 SEHNR and CDR2 FQNEAQ (reference sequence). CDR3 sequence reads: CASSDGKDSDTQYF. DNA of the CDR3: TGTGCCAGCAGCGACGGGAAGGATTCAGATACGCAGTATTTT.

This chain joins TRBV5-1 and TRBJ2-1; 7 positions agree with TRBD2. Germline CDR1 and CDR2: SGHRS and YFSETQ. The ends lost 0 bases at V and 0 bases at J; junction bases unmatched: 0. The CDR3 consists of 15 residues. DNA of the CDR3: TGCGCCAGCAGCTTGGGACTAGCCTCCTACAATGAGCAGTTCTTC. It yields the protein CASSLGLASYNEQFF.

CDR3 amino acids: CSVPQATNEKLFF. CDR3 sequence (DNA): TGCAGCGTACCGCAGGCAACTAATGAAAAACTGTTTTTT. The J gene is TRBJ1-4, the V gene TRBV29-1; D gene uncertain. Per germline, CDR1 SQVTM and CDR2 ANQGSEA. V shed 6 bases and J shed 0 bases, with 8 bases lying between them. This CDR3 comprises 13 residues.

This clone was detected only once. V and J are TRBV30 and TRBJ2-1; D not resolved. Germline V gene data show CDR1 as GTSNPN and CDR2 as SVGIG (reference sequence). The CDR3 covers 12 residues. Trimming took off 0 bases at V and 6 bases at J, with 6 bases between the two ends. CDR3 loop: CAWSVSFNEQFF. The CDR3 DNA reads TGTGCCTGGAGTGTATCGTTCAATGAGCAGTTCTTC.

V gene TRBV7-9 combines with J gene TRBJ1-6, with 7 bases identical to TRBD1. The germline CDR1 and CDR2 sequences are SEHNR and FQNEAQ (reference sequence). V was clipped by 4 bases and J by 8 bases; unmatched bases: 8. CDR3 length equals 15 residues. This CDR3 reads CASSSPTGLDSPLHF. Here the CDR3 DNA reads TGTGCCAGCAGCTCTCCGACAGGGTTGGATTCACCCCTCCACTTT.

J is TRBJ1-5 and V is TRBV15; no definite D call. Germline V CDR1 and CDR2: LNHNV, YYDKDF (reference sequence). V lost 0 bases and J lost 3, with 12 bases in between. The length of the CDR3 is 16 residues. The chain's CDR3 is CATSRDPGRFNQPQHF. Here the CDR3 DNA reads TGTGCCACCAGCAGAGATCCGGGCAGATTCAATCAGCCCCAGCATTTT.

The J gene is TRBJ2-1, the V gene TRBV27, with 13 positions matching TRBD2. Germline assignment: CDR1 MNHEY and CDR2 SMNVEV (reference sequence). There are 16 residues in the CDR3. V gave up 5 bases and J gave up 4 bases; unmatched junction bases: 5. The DNA for the CDR3 is TGTGCCAGCAGTCGAGGGACTAGCGGGGATTACAATGAGCAGTTCTTC. Protein product: CASSRGTSGDYNEQFF.

The rearrangement links TRBV4-1 to TRBJ2-1; D is ambiguous. The V end lost 0 bases, the J end lost 6 bases, and 15 bases lay between the germline ends. Germline lookup yields CDR1 MGHRA and CDR2 YSYEKL. This CDR3 has 16 residues. The CDR3 reads CASSQDEEPPRNEQFF. The CDR3 nucleotides read TGCGCCAGCAGCCAAGATGAGGAACCTCCTCGCAATGAGCAGTTCTTC.

The J gene is TRBJ1-2, the V gene TRBV29-1; D not certain. Trimming shortened V by 6 bases and J by 8 bases, and 16 bases separated the two germline ends. Germline CDR1 and CDR2: SQVTM and ANQGSEA. The CDR3 is 12 amino acids. This CDR3 is CSVVNPGGGYTF. The CDR3 nucleotides are TGCAGCGTCGTCAACCCAGGTGGGGGCTACACCTTC. The full variable domain, completed using reference TRBV29-1 and TRBJ1-2, is SAVISQKPSRDICQRGTSLTIQCQVDSQVTMMFWYRQQPGQSLTLIATANQGSEATYESGFVIDKFPISRPNLTFSTLTVSNMSPEDSSIYLCSVVNPGGGYTFGSGTRLTVV.

The CDR3: CASSYNRGNSPLHF. CDR3 nucleotide sequence: TGTGCCAGCAGTTATAACAGGGGTAATTCACCCCTCCACTTT. V and J are TRBV6-5 and TRBJ1-6; 7 bases agree with TRBD1. Germline V lookup: CDR1 MNHEY, CDR2 SVGAGI. The junction had 2 bases not matched to a gene; V was cut back by 3 bases and J by 6 bases. The CDR3 runs 14 residues.

V is TRBV19 and J is TRBJ2-1; D is perhaps TRBD1 (7 bases). Germline V CDR1 and CDR2: LNHDA, SQIVND (reference sequence). The V gene lost 11 bases and the J gene lost 5 bases, with 16 bases spanning the gap. There are 13 residues in the CDR3. This CDR3 is CASTGDSNNEQFF. DNA of the CDR3: TGTGCCTCAACGGGGGACAGTAACAATGAGCAGTTCTTC. Full variable domain (rest looked up from reference TRBV19 and TRBJ2-1): DGGITQSPKYLFRKEGQNVTLSCEQNLNHDAMYWYRQDPGQGLRLIYYSQIVNDFQKGDIAEGYSVSREKKESFPLTVTSAQKNPTAFYLCASTGDSNNEQFFGPGTRLTVL.

V gene TRBV7-3 combines with J gene TRBJ1-4; tentative D call: TRBD1 (6 bases). Germline CDR1 and CDR2: SGHTA and FQGTGA. There are 15 residues in the CDR3. Trimming took off 5 bases at V and 6 bases at J, with 16 bases between the two ends. The CDR3: CASSPGRGQDEKLFF. In DNA, the CDR3 is TGTGCCAGCAGCCCGGGGAGGGGACAAGATGAAAAACTGTTTTTT.

The chain recombines TRBV15 with TRBJ1-1; tentatively, D is TRBD1 (5 bases). The CDR3 contains 13 residues. Deletions cut 8 bases from V and 5 bases from J, with 15 bases between. Germline loops: CDR1 LNHNV, CDR2 YYDKDF (reference sequence). As DNA, the CDR3 is TGTGCCACCGGGGCAGGGCGAGAGACTGAAGCTTTCTTT. Translation: CATGAGRETEAFF.

This clone was detected only once. This chain links TRBV6-1 with TRBJ2-1; weak D call: TRBD1 (6 bases). Trimming cost V 0 bases and J 2 bases, with 8 bases left between them. The CDR3 length is 15 residues. The germline gives CDR1 MNHNS, CDR2 SASEGT. Here the CDR3 DNA reads TGTGCCAGCAGTGAAGCGGGACAAGCCTACAATGAGCAGTTCTTC. Its translation is CASSEAGQAYNEQFF.

Notes on this clone: The identical CDR3 is also encoded by other nucleotide sequences in the sample. The chain carries TRBV27 and TRBJ1-5, with D possibly TRBD1 on 5 matching bases. The CDR3 covers 14 residues. Germline loops: CDR1 MNHEY, CDR2 SMNVEV (reference sequence). V gave up 2 bases and J gave up 3 bases, with 8 bases separating them. The CDR3, as DNA: TGTGCCAGCAGTTTACAGGGCATCAATCAGCCCCAGCATTTT. Its protein product is CASSLQGINQPQHF.

CDR3: CAWSELQGFGETQYF. For the CDR3, the DNA is TGTGCCTGGAGTGAACTCCAGGGGTTCGGGGAGACCCAGTACTTC. The chain joins TRBV30 to TRBJ2-5; maybe TRBD1 (6 bases). Per germline, CDR1 GTSNPN and CDR2 SVGIG (reference sequence). CDR3 size: 15 residues. V lost 1 base and J 5 bases, leaving 17 bases between the germline ends.

This clone came up a few times. The chain employs TRBV30 and TRBJ1-2, with a possible D match to TRBD1 (5 bases). Trimming cost V 4 bases and J 3 bases, with 12 bases left between them. Germline V gene data show CDR1 as GTSNPN and CDR2 as SVGIG (reference sequence). There are 13 residues in the CDR3. The CDR3 loop is CAWTGRDYYGYTF. For the CDR3, the DNA is TGTGCCTGGACAGGGCGCGATTACTATGGCTACACCTTC.

CDR3 sequence reads: CASQGPDYTF. The CDR3 DNA reads TGTGCGAGCCAGGGGCCCGACTACACCTTC. The V gene is TRBV10-3, the J gene TRBJ1-2, with D maybe TRBD1 (6 bases). CDR1 ENHRY and CDR2 SYGVKD come from the germline V gene. The length of the CDR3 is 10 residues.

The chain has TRBV29-1 and TRBJ2-1; 7 nucleotides match TRBD1. The trim removed 5 bases at V and 6 bases at J, leaving 13 bases unmatched. This CDR3 region has 15 residues. Germline lookup yields CDR1 SQVTM and CDR2 ANQGSEA. CDR3 in amino acids: CSVQRPGTEGNEQFF. DNA of the CDR3: TGCAGCGTTCAACGTCCCGGGACAGAGGGCAATGAGCAGTTCTTC.

The chain joins TRBV29-1 to TRBJ2-1, with TRBD2 as a possible D gene (6 bases). The CDR3 is 15 amino acids. V was shortened by 1 base and J by 5 bases, with 15 bases between the two germline ends. Germline lookup yields CDR1 SQVTM and CDR2 ANQGSEA. The CDR3 DNA sequence: TGCAGCGTTGAAGCGGGACTTGCAGACGACAATGAGCAGTTCTTC. Translated, it gives CSVEAGLADDNEQFF.

The sample holds one count of this clone. V and J are TRBV2 and TRBJ2-3; D is unclear. The CDR3 length is 13 residues. V lost 3 bases to trimming and J lost 0 bases, with 4 bases between them. The V gene's germline CDR1 is SNHLY and CDR2 FYNNEI. CDR3 sequence: CASSDASTDTQYF. The CDR3 DNA sequence: TGTGCCAGCAGTGACGCTAGCACAGATACGCAGTATTTT. The whole variable domain, filled in from reference TRBV2 and TRBJ2-3, reads EPEVTQTPSHQVTQMGQEVILRCVPISNHLYFYWYRQILGQKVEFLVSFYNNEISEKSEIFDDQFSVERPDGSNFTLKIRSTKLEDSAMYFCASSDASTDTQYFGPGTRLTVL.